Presented here are 15 T cell receptor beta chains from one specimen sequenced in a study of blood T cell repertoires in COVID-19. Repertoires were generated with immunoSEQ multiplex PCR, while TCRdb's copy carries only in-frame clones and drops some. The table lists approximately 280,000 clones, 90% of them singletons, with 1.5% to 2% in the top ten. Sequencing used PBMCs or T cells enriched from blood (not recorded which). Receptor source: a woman aged 18-30 years with acute COVID-19.

This rearrangement joins TRBV19 to TRBJ1-3, with D tentatively TRBD1 (5 bases). V was shortened by 6 bases and J by 2 bases, with 20 bases between the two germline ends. Germline lookup yields CDR1 LNHDA and CDR2 SQIVND (reference sequence). The CDR3 extends over 17 amino acids. CDR3 region: CASRNPRDYQTGNTIYF. CDR3 nucleotide sequence: TGTGCCAGTAGAAACCCCCGGGACTATCAGACTGGAAACACCATATATTTT.

The chain employs TRBV2 and TRBJ1-5; TRBD1 is a possible D gene (6 bases). The CDR3 has 15 amino acids. With 2 bases removed from V and 4 bases from J, the gap between germline ends came to 12 bases. Germline V gene sequence: CDR1 SNHLY, CDR2 FYNNEI. The CDR3 reads CASSEFRQVNQPQHF. CDR3 nucleotides: TGTGCCAGCAGTGAATTTAGACAGGTTAATCAGCCCCAGCATTTT.

The chain combines TRBV2 with TRBJ2-1; 12 bases map to TRBD2. The CDR3 length is 14 residues. The germline V gene has CDR1 SNHLY and CDR2 FYNNEI. V gave up 8 bases and J gave up 7 bases; unmatched junction bases: 6. The CDR3 DNA reads TGTGCCAGCCGACTAGCGGGAGTCCTAAATGAGCAGTTCTTC. Its protein product is CASRLAGVLNEQFF.

This chain connects TRBV6-5 to TRBJ2-5; D might be TRBD1 (6 bases). From germline, CDR1 is MNHEY and CDR2 SVGAGI. The CDR3 contains 16 residues. Trimming left V 4 bases short and J 2 bases short, with 17 bases between. The CDR3 DNA reads as TGTGCCAGCAGTTCCCCAAGAACAGGGCGTCAAGAGACCCAGTACTTC. It translates to CASSSPRTGRQETQYF.

The genes are TRBV7-2 and TRBJ2-7, with a tentative D call TRBD2 (6 bases). This CDR3 comprises 15 residues. Trimming removed 5 bases from V and 0 bases from J, with 14 bases in between. CDR1 is SGHTA and CDR2 is FQGNSA in the germline V gene. As DNA, the CDR3 is TGTGCCAGCAGCCTAGGGTTCGGGGGCTCCTACGAGCAGTACTTC. Protein: CASSLGFGGSYEQYF. Supplemented by reference TRBV7-2 and TRBJ2-7, the full variable domain reads GAGVSQSPSNKVTEKGKDVELRCDPISGHTALYWYRQSLGQGLEFLIYFQGNSAPDKSGLPSDRFSAERTGGSVSTLTIQRTQQEDSAVYLCASSLGFGGSYEQYFGPGTRLTVT.

The rearrangement links TRBV19 to TRBJ2-1, with 9 bases matching TRBD2. J gave up 9 bases and V 4 bases, and 10 bases lay outside the gene matches. The CDR3 sequence is 15 residues long. CDR1 and CDR2 from the germline V gene are LNHDA and SQIVND (reference sequence). The CDR3 DNA is TGTGCCAGTAGTAGAGATATAGCGGGAGTAGGTGAGCAGTTCTTC. Its protein is CASSRDIAGVGEQFF.

The rearrangement joins TRBV11-2 to TRBJ2-7, with 7 bases fitting TRBD2. This CDR3 is built from 15 residues. The germline V gene encodes CDR1 SGHAT and CDR2 FQNNGV. V dropped 3 bases and J dropped 6; count of bases not matched to a gene: 11. DNA for the CDR3: TGTGCCAGCAGCTTGGGCAGCGGGACCCTCGCCGAGCAGTACTTC. Translated, it gives CASSLGSGTLAEQYF.

Note on this clone: The same CDR3 is also encoded by other DNA sequences in this sample. This sequence joins TRBV19 and TRBJ1-6; 7 bases align to TRBD1. V lost 6 bases, J lost 0 bases, and 11 bases stayed unmatched. The CDR3 is made up of 18 amino acids. Germline CDR1 reads LNHDA; CDR2 reads SQIVND (reference sequence). The CDR3 sequence is CASSTRTGGSSYNSPLHF. DNA for the CDR3: TGTGCCAGTAGCACCAGGACAGGCGGATCCTCCTATAATTCACCCCTCCACTTT. Full variable domain (rest looked up from reference TRBV19 and TRBJ1-6): DGGITQSPKYLFRKEGQNVTLSCEQNLNHDAMYWYRQDPGQGLRLIYYSQIVNDFQKGDIAEGYSVSREKKESFPLTVTSAQKNPTAFYLCASSTRTGGSSYNSPLHFGNGTRLTVT.

V gene TRBV4-1 combines with J gene TRBJ2-2; no definite D call. This CDR3 has 17 residues. The V and J ends lost 2 bases and 5 bases respectively, with 18 bases between them. CDR1 MGHRA and CDR2 YSYEKL come from the germline V gene. The CDR3 bases are TGCGCCAGCAGCCAAAGTCGGTCCCTCTGGTATACCGGGGAGCTGTTTTTT. Its translation: CASSQSRSLWYTGELFF.

This chain joins TRBV28 and TRBJ1-4, with D possibly matching TRBD1 (6 bases). The germline V gene has CDR1 MDHEN and CDR2 SYDVKM. The V gene lost 5 bases and the J gene lost 5 bases, with 9 bases spanning the gap. The CDR3 is 13 residues long. CDR3 protein: CASSGQLNEKLFF. CDR3 nucleotide sequence: TGTGCCAGCAGTGGACAGCTAAATGAAAAACTGTTTTTT.

The chain uses TRBV7-9 and TRBJ2-7; D is possibly TRBD2 (5 bases). The CDR3 has 14 amino acids. CDR1 SEHNR and CDR2 FQNEAQ come from the germline V gene (reference sequence). The V and J ends lost 0 bases and 7 bases respectively, with 13 bases between them. The CDR3, as DNA: TGTGCCAGCAGCTTAGCGGGAGCTACGGGGGAGCAGTACTTC. Encoded protein: CASSLAGATGEQYF.

J is TRBJ2-2 and V is TRBV7-6; 10 bases fit TRBD2. The ends lost 4 bases at V and 4 bases at J; junction bases unmatched: 6. In germline, CDR1 is SGHVS, CDR2 FNYEAQ. The CDR3 consists of 16 residues. The CDR3 coding sequence is TGTGCCAGCAGCTCCCTAAGCGGGAGGGGCACCGGGGAGCTGTTTTTT. It encodes CASSSLSGRGTGELFF.

The V gene is TRBV11-1, the J gene TRBJ2-3, with TRBD1 matching over 8 bases. The CDR3 sequence is 16 residues long. The germline gives CDR1 SGHAT, CDR2 FQDESV (reference sequence). V lost 5 bases, J lost 6 bases, and 13 bases stayed unmatched. This chain's CDR3 is CASSRARAGGADTQYF. Here the CDR3 DNA reads TGTGCCAGCAGCCGGGCGAGGGCAGGGGGCGCTGATACGCAGTATTTT.

This chain uses TRBV18 with TRBJ1-5, with D possibly being TRBD1 (6 bases). The V end lost 2 bases, the J end lost 6 bases, and 14 bases lay between the germline ends. The CDR3 spans 15 residues. In germline, CDR1 is KGHSH, CDR2 LQKENI. CDR3 nucleotide sequence: TGTGCCAGCTCACCAGCACTCCAGGGGTCTCAGCCCCAGCATTTT. This gives the protein CASSPALQGSQPQHF. The entire variable domain, with the rest obtained from reference TRBV18 and TRBJ1-5, is as follows: NAGVMQNPRHLVRRRGQEARLRCSPMKGHSHVYWYRQLPEEGLKFMVYLQKENIIDESGMPKERFSAEFPKEGPSILRIQQVVRGDSAAYFCASSPALQGSQPQHFGDGTRLSIL.

V gene TRBV12-5 combines with J gene TRBJ1-2; TRBD1 agrees at 8 bases. From germline, CDR1 is LGHNT and CDR2 FRNRAP. Losses at the gene ends were 0 bases for V and 4 bases for J; bases not matched to a gene: 7. CDR3 length: 16 amino acids. CDR3 sequence reads: CASGLVAGGFAYGYTF. CDR3 DNA: TGTGCTAGTGGTTTGGTAGCAGGGGGCTTTGCCTATGGCTACACCTTC. Full variable domain (rest looked up from reference TRBV12-5 and TRBJ1-2): DARVTQTPRHKVTEMGQEVTMRCQPILGHNTVFWYRQTMMQGLELLAYFRNRAPLDDSGMPKDRFSAEMPDATLATLKIQPSEPRDSAVYFCASGLVAGGFAYGYTFGSGTRLTVV.